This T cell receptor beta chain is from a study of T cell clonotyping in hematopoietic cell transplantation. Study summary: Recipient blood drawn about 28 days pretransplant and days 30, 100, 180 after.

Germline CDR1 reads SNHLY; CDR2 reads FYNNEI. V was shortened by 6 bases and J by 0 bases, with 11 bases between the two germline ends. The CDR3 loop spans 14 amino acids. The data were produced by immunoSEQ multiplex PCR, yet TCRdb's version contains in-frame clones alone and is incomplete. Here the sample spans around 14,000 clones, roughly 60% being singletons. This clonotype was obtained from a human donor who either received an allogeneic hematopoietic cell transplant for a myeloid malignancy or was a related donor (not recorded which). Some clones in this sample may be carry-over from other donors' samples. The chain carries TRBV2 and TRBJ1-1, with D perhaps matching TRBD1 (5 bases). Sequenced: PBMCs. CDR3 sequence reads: CASRGGLLNTEAFF. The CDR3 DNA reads TGTGCCAGCAGGGGGGGACTCCTGAACACTGAAGCTTTCTTT.